The source of this TCR beta chain is a study of identical twins. This clonotype was recorded at least ten times. Its antigen is unidentified. CDR1 and CDR2 from the germline V gene are DFQATT and SNEGSKA (reference sequence). The CDR3 is made up of 14 amino acids. The V gene lost 2 bases and the J gene lost 4 bases, with 14 bases spanning the gap. TCRdb re-called the 5' RACE reads through MiXCR, storing one row per CDR3 protein. The profile shows 200,000 to 250,000 distinct CDR3 sequences, roughly 7% of them singletons. Overall study findings and caveats: The abundant beta clonotypes from cord blood had fewer insertions, and memory repertoires had none of this. Researchers reported excess low generation probability among twin-shared out-of-frame alpha sequences.

These data also formed part of another study, on yellow fever vaccine responses in identical twins.

Sequencing was performed on memory (CD45RO+) T cells sorted from blood. This sequence joins TRBV20-1 and TRBJ1-1; TRBD1 is a possible D gene (5 bases). This receptor was obtained from a woman aged 18-29 years in good health. The CDR3 loop is CSARLTVGITEAFF. The DNA of the CDR3 is TGCAGTGCTAGACTGACAGTGGGGATCACTGAAGCTTTCTTT.